This T cell receptor beta chain was obtained from a study of T cell changes during pregnancy in multiple sclerosis. After removal of 0 bases from V and 2 bases from J, the junction contained 3 bases not matched to a gene. CDR1 and CDR2 (germline): MNHEY, SMNVEV (reference sequence). This CDR3 comprises 16 residues. Measured with immunoSEQ multiplex PCR; TCRdb has only the in-frame clones, and not every one. The sample shows some 40,000 clones, around nine tenths of them seen only once. The input for sequencing was CD4+ T cells from peripheral blood mononuclear cells, taken before pregnancy. V usage is TRBV27 and J usage is TRBJ2-2, with 7 bases lining up with TRBD1. The sequence was obtained from a female donor with multiple sclerosis, enrolled in a pregnancy study. The CDR3: CASSLSGQINTGELFF. CDR3 DNA: TGTGCCAGCAGTTTATCGGGACAGATTAACACCGGGGAGCTGTTTTTT.